This TCR beta chain came from a study of T cells after yellow fever vaccination. Overall study results and limits: Peaking faster, on day 5 versus 15, the secondary response was nonetheless weaker.

The CDR3 contains 14 residues. Trimming left V 7 bases short and J 5 bases short, with 17 bases between. Per germline, CDR1 SGHTA and CDR2 FQGNSA. A few counts support this clonotype. Antigen unknown. TCRdb fed the 5' RACE reads into MiXCR, producing one record per CDR3 protein. The repertoire holds fewer than 350,000 distinct CDR3 sequences, with roughly 3.5% as singletons. This receptor was obtained from a man aged 18 to 35 who received the YFV17D yellow fever vaccine. The sequencing used PBMCs, collected on the day of the yellow fever booster vaccination. The chain uses TRBV7-2 and TRBJ2-5, with D perhaps being TRBD1 or TRBD2 (5 bases each). The DNA of the CDR3 is TGTGCCAGCACCGGGGACCCAGGTTGGGAGACCCAGTACTTC. Translation gives CASTGDPGWETQYF. Looking up the rest from reference TRBV7-2 and TRBJ2-5 gives the full variable domain: GAGVSQSPSNKVTEKGKDVELRCDPISGHTALYWYRQSLGQGLEFLIYFQGNSAPDKSGLPSDRFSAERTGGSVSTLTIQRTQQEDSAVYLCASTGDPGWETQYFGPGTRLLVL.